Presented here are 18 T cell receptor beta chains from one specimen sequenced in a study of blood T cell repertoires in COVID-19. The method was immunoSEQ multiplex PCR; TCRdb's version includes in-frame clones alone and lacks a portion of them. This sample has about 160,000 clones, with roughly 82% found just once. Material: peripheral blood. These receptors all come from a woman in her forties with COVID-19, enrolled during active disease.

There are a few counts of this clone. The V call is TRBV10-1, the J call TRBJ2-1, with 7 bases aligning to TRBD2. Germline CDR1 is WNHNN and CDR2 is SYGVQD (reference sequence). The CDR3 runs to 16 residues. V shed 3 bases, J shed 12 bases, and the junction held 17 bases outside the gene matches. CDR3 sequence (DNA): TGCGCCAGCAGTGACCCTTCAGGCGGGGGAGGGAGGTGGCAGTTCTTC. This encodes CASSDPSGGGGRWQFF.

The V and J genes are TRBV9 and TRBJ1-1; the D is unclear. The germline V gene has CDR1 SGDLS and CDR2 YYNGEE. The CDR3 is 13 amino acids. Between the trimmed V and J ends, which lost 0 bases and 1 base, there was a span of 4 bases. This CDR3 is CASSVGRNTEAFF. Here the CDR3 DNA reads TGTGCCAGCAGCGTAGGTAGGAACACTGAAGCTTTCTTT.

The V call is TRBV2, the J call TRBJ1-2; D ambiguous. The CDR3 consists of 12 residues. CDR1 is SNHLY and CDR2 is FYNNEI in the germline V gene. The ends were cut back, 7 bases at V and 0 bases at J, with 6 bases in the middle. The chain's CDR3 is CASTEANYGYTF. In DNA form, the CDR3 reads TGTGCCAGCACAGAAGCTAACTATGGCTACACCTTC. Combining the CDR3 with reference TRBV2 and TRBJ1-2 gives the whole variable domain EPEVTQTPSHQVTQMGQEVILRCVPISNHLYFYWYRQILGQKVEFLVSFYNNEISEKSEIFDDQFSVERPDGSNFTLKIRSTKLEDSAMYFCASTEANYGYTFGSGTRLTVV.

The genes are TRBV3-1 (or the pseudogene TRBV3-2) and TRBJ1-2; D possibly corresponds to TRBD1 (5 bases). Per the germline V gene, CDR1 is LGHDT and CDR2 is YNNKEL (reference sequence). Deletions cut 1 base from V and 4 bases from J, with 13 bases between. The CDR3 is 15 residues long. The CDR3 bases are TGTGCCAGCAGCCAAGGAGTGGGGCAGACCTATGGCTACACCTTC. Its translation is CASSQGVGQTYGYTF.

The chain combines TRBV2 with TRBJ1-6, with D perhaps matching TRBD1 (6 bases). Per germline, CDR1 SNHLY and CDR2 FYNNEI. The CDR3 has 13 amino acids. The V gene lost 8 bases and the J gene lost 9 bases, with 14 bases spanning the gap. Here the CDR3 reads CASQVQGRSPLHF. In nucleotides, the CDR3 is TGTGCCAGCCAAGTACAGGGTCGTTCACCCCTCCACTTT.

This sequence joins TRBV6-5 and TRBJ2-7; 13 bases line up with TRBD2. J lost 6 bases, V lost 3 bases, and 5 bases had no gene match. The CDR3 consists of 15 residues. Germline lookup yields CDR1 MNHEY and CDR2 SVGAGI. The CDR3 loop is CASSYGLAGASEQYF. In DNA form, the CDR3 reads TGTGCCAGCAGTTATGGACTAGCGGGAGCATCCGAGCAGTACTTC.

The chain links TRBV28 to TRBJ1-3; no clear D. The ends were cut back, 4 bases at V and 1 base at J, with 5 bases in the middle. The CDR3 consists of 13 residues. The germline gives CDR1 MDHEN, CDR2 SYDVKM. CDR3 sequence (DNA): TGTGCCAGCAGTTCGTCTTCTGGAAACACCATATATTTT. It translates to CASSSSSGNTIYF.

This clone was seen just once. The chain has TRBV2 and TRBJ1-5; TRBD1 aligns across 7 bases. Germline V gene sequence: CDR1 SNHLY, CDR2 FYNNEI. V shed 6 bases and J 6 bases; nucleotides not matched to a gene: 5. The CDR3 length is 13 residues. CDR3 loop: CASSDRAGQPQHF. The CDR3 DNA sequence: TGTGCCAGCAGCGACAGGGCCGGTCAGCCCCAGCATTTT.

The V gene is TRBV14, the J gene TRBJ2-4, with TRBD1 as a possible D gene (5 bases). Germline values: CDR1 SGHDN, CDR2 FVKESK. Trimming pared 0 bases from V and 13 bases from J, leaving 13 bases between. CDR3 length: 13 residues. CDR3 sequence (DNA): TGTGCCAGCAGCCAAGACGAATACAGGACACAGTACTTC. Translation: CASSQDEYRTQYF.

The rearrangement links TRBV19 to TRBJ1-2; the D gene is possibly TRBD1 (5 bases). The CDR3 loop spans 13 amino acids. Germline V gene data show CDR1 as LNHDA and CDR2 as SQIVND (reference sequence). With 3 bases removed from V and 6 bases from J, the gap between germline ends came to 11 bases. The CDR3 nucleotides read TGTGCCAGTAGTATTTCGGGGGGGGATGGCTACACCTTC. Encoded protein: CASSISGGDGYTF.

This chain joins TRBV19 and TRBJ2-5, with 7 positions matching TRBD1. The J segment lost 5 bases and the V segment lost 5 bases, leaving 8 bases of the junction unmatched. CDR1 is LNHDA, CDR2 SQIVND, per germline (reference sequence). This CDR3 is 14 amino acids long. The CDR3 protein is CASSRTGFLETQYF. In DNA form, the CDR3 reads TGTGCCAGTAGTCGGACAGGCTTCTTGGAGACCCAGTACTTC.

This clone appeared once. V gene TRBV10-1 combines with J gene TRBJ2-7, with D unresolved. Deletions cut 0 bases from V and 7 bases from J, with 13 bases between. Germline V gene lookup returns CDR1 WNHNN and CDR2 SYGVQD (reference sequence). The CDR3 contains 14 residues. CDR3 residues: CASSESTAASEQYF. CDR3 sequence (DNA): TGCGCCAGCAGTGAGTCGACGGCGGCCTCTGAGCAGTACTTC.

This chain uses TRBV12-3 or TRBV12-4 with TRBJ2-3, with D possibly TRBD2 on 5 matching bases. The CDR3 is made up of 12 amino acids. The V end was cut by 8 bases, the J end by 1 base, with 7 bases between. CDR3 DNA sequence: TGTGCCAGCGAGGGTGGCACAGATACGCAGTATTTT. Its translation: CASEGGTDTQYF.

This clone was counted a single time. J is TRBJ1-5 and V is TRBV6-5; D remains unclear. Germline V gene sequence: CDR1 MNHEY, CDR2 SVGAGI. V was clipped by 8 bases and J by 6 bases, with 11 bases between them. This CDR3 is 12 amino acids long. The CDR3 nucleotides read TGTGCCAGCGGTTCAGGTATTCAGCCCCAGCATTTT. Encoded protein: CASGSGIQPQHF.

The genes are TRBV23-1 and TRBJ2-7, with 7 bases that match TRBD1. TRBV23-1 is treated as an ORF (open reading frame) with a function not yet certain. The CDR3 covers 13 residues. Trimming took 6 bases from V and 9 from J; bases not matched to a gene: 11. This CDR3 is CASSTRTTGLQYV. CDR3 coding DNA: TGCGCCAGCAGCACTAGAACGACAGGGTTGCAGTACGTC.

The genes are TRBV15 and TRBJ2-3, with 11 bases fitting TRBD2. CDR1 is LNHNV and CDR2 is YYDKDF in the germline V gene (reference sequence). V lost 0 bases, J lost 7 bases, and 6 bases stayed unmatched. The CDR3 is made up of 16 amino acids. CDR3 sequence (DNA): TGTGCCACCAGCAGAGATCTCTTAGCGGGGGGGAATACGCAGTATTTT. Translated, it gives CATSRDLLAGGNTQYF.

This chain connects TRBV3-1 (or the pseudogene TRBV3-2) to TRBJ2-5, with TRBD2 matching 7 bases. This CDR3 region has 16 residues. Germline V CDR1 and CDR2: LGHDT, YNNKEL (reference sequence). V lost 4 bases, J lost 3 bases, and 11 bases stayed unmatched. In DNA form, the CDR3 reads TGTGCCAGCAGCCGGGGGGGAGTAGCGTTAAAAGAGACCCAGTACTTC. Residues: CASSRGGVALKETQYF.

This sequence joins TRBV24-1 and TRBJ1-4; a possible D gene is TRBD1 (6 bases). The germline CDR1 and CDR2 sequences are KGHDR and SFDVKD. Trimming took off 3 bases at V and 8 bases at J, with 24 bases between the two ends. CDR3 length equals 18 residues. In DNA form, the CDR3 reads TGTGCCACCAGTGATAACACCGGGACACCGGAATCGGTGGAAAAACTGTTTTTT. The encoded protein is CATSDNTGTPESVEKLFF.